This paragraph reports one TCR beta chain. The antigen is unknown. Sequencing used immunoSEQ multiplex PCR; TCRdb keeps in-frame clones, though not all of them. Among some 290,000 clones, 80% were seen once, and the ten largest hold approximately 7%. Trimming shortened V by 0 bases and J by 4 bases, and 3 bases separated the two germline ends. The CDR3 is 12 amino acids. In germline, CDR1 is SGHRS, CDR2 YFSETQ. These data are taken from a study of cytotoxic CD8 clonotypes in ibrutinib-treated CLL. Study-level findings and limits: Clonality showed a rise at ibrutinib response that reversed toward baseline at progression. At baseline, clonality was higher than in age-matched healthy donors and correlated with CD8+ counts.

Sequencing was performed on PBMCs, taken before ibrutinib treatment. The clonotype was recovered from a human donor with chronic lymphocytic leukemia. V and J are TRBV5-1 and TRBJ2-3; D is unresolved. The CDR3 region is CASSLGADTQYF. For the CDR3, the DNA is TGCGCCAGCAGCTTGGGGGCAGATACGCAGTATTTT.